Sequencing of this T cell receptor (beta chain) was carried out in a study of vaccination effects on CD4 cells after COVID-19. Whole-study context: Antigen-specific CD4+ T cell clonotypes were called by their expansion after viral peptide-pool culture in ViraFEST. All study participants received two doses of BNT162b2 or mRNA-1273 vaccine. General observations from the study: Infection-derived and vaccine-derived clones contracted markedly late after vaccination.

Subsequent to 10 days of culture, CD4+ T cells were isolated. Replacing half the medium with IL-2 medium was done on days 3 and 7. Produced via immunoSEQ multiplex PCR; TCRdb's table is partial and in-frame only. The sample consists of 37,000 or so clones, about 65% of them appearing once. This clone was counted only a few times. What it recognizes is unknown. This receptor was identified in a human donor who received a COVID-19 vaccine. The sequencing here drew on CD4+ T cells from PBMCs cultured without peptide, taken before COVID-19 vaccination.

The CDR3 protein is CSVGLAGMNIQYF. The CDR3 DNA reads as TGCAGCGTTGGACTAGCGGGAATGAACATTCAGTACTTC. The chain combines TRBV29-1 with TRBJ2-4; 11 bases align to TRBD2. Looked up from germline, CDR1 is SQVTM and CDR2 is ANQGSEA. The CDR3 loop spans 13 amino acids. With 4 bases clipped from V and 7 bases from J, the junction kept 3 bases outside the gene matches. The full variable domain, with the rest looked up from reference TRBV29-1 and TRBJ2-4, is SAVISQKPSRDICQRGTSLTIQCQVDSQVTMMFWYRQQPGQSLTLIATANQGSEATYESGFVIDKFPISRPNLTFSTLTVSNMSPEDSSIYLCSVGLAGMNIQYFGAGTRLSVL.